The next 20 T cell receptor beta chains were all read from a single sample in a study of T cell responses to AZD1222 COVID-19 vaccine. Data came from immunoSEQ multiplex PCR; TCRdb stores just in-frame clones and leaves some out. The sample records around 180,000 clones, about 94% being singletons. The specimen was peripheral blood, collected on day 0 of AZD1222 vaccination. Receptor source: an adult in good health.

The genes are TRBV7-8 and TRBJ1-4; D ambiguous. CDR1 and CDR2 (germline): SGHVS, FQNEAQ. V was cut by 2 bases and J by 8 bases, with 24 bases left in between. The CDR3 covers 18 residues. CDR3 residues: CASSLFPHSINSQEKLFF. CDR3 sequence (DNA): TGTGCCAGCAGCTTATTCCCCCATTCTATAAATTCTCAAGAAAAACTGTTTTTT.

The chain combines TRBV7-8 with TRBJ2-1; 8 nucleotides line up with TRBD2. CDR1 and CDR2 from the germline V gene are SGHVS and FQNEAQ. CDR3 length: 16 residues. With 5 bases clipped from V and 3 bases from J, the junction kept 9 bases outside the gene matches. CDR3 bases: TGTGCCAGCAGCCCCGGTCTAACTAGCGGCTACAATGAGCAGTTCTTC. Protein: CASSPGLTSGYNEQFF.

This sequence joins TRBV7-8 and TRBJ1-6; D call uncertain. The CDR3 has 17 residues. Trimming stripped 5 bases from V and 0 bases from J, with 14 bases between. Germline CDR1 and CDR2: SGHVS and FQNEAQ. CDR3 sequence reads: CASSAVGGSSYNSPLHF. The DNA for the CDR3 is TGTGCCAGCAGCGCAGTAGGAGGGAGCTCCTATAATTCACCCCTCCACTTT.

The chain uses TRBV9 and TRBJ2-2, with 8 positions matching TRBD1. Germline V lookup: CDR1 SGDLS, CDR2 YYNGEE. V lost 3 bases, J lost 0 bases, and 4 bases stayed unmatched. The CDR3 spans 16 residues. The DNA for the CDR3 is TGTGCCAGCAGCGCCCTACAGGGGGCGAACACCGGGGAGCTGTTTTTT. Protein: CASSALQGANTGELFF.

This clone has a single count. The chain uses TRBV2 and TRBJ1-2, with D perhaps matching TRBD1 (6 bases). This CDR3 spans 13 amino acids. Trimming pared 9 bases from V and 1 base from J, leaving 12 bases between. Germline V gene data show CDR1 as SNHLY and CDR2 as FYNNEI. CDR3 sequence (DNA): TGTGCCAGTGACAGGACCCTTAACTATGGCTACACCTTC. Translated: CASDRTLNYGYTF.

The chain recombines TRBV28 with TRBJ1-2; TRBD1 might be the D (6 bases). The germline V and J ends were trimmed by 4 bases and 2 bases, with 17 bases remaining between them. There are 16 residues in the CDR3. The germline V gene encodes CDR1 MDHEN and CDR2 SYDVKM. The CDR3 loop reads CASSSSWGALNYGYTF. For the CDR3, the DNA is TGTGCCAGCAGTTCTTCATGGGGGGCTTTGAACTATGGCTACACCTTC.

The chain has TRBV5-1 and TRBJ1-4; D gene ambiguous. Deletions cut 4 bases from V and 2 bases from J, with 12 bases between. The CDR3 is 15 residues long. Germline loops: CDR1 SGHRS, CDR2 YFSETQ. CDR3 sequence reads: CASSQWAATNEKLFF. The DNA for the CDR3 is TGCGCCAGCAGCCAATGGGCCGCGACTAATGAAAAACTGTTTTTT.

The genes are TRBV19 and TRBJ2-7; 13 positions agree with TRBD2. CDR1 is LNHDA and CDR2 is SQIVND in the germline V gene (reference sequence). The length of the CDR3 is 17 residues. V gave up 5 bases and J gave up 6 bases; unmatched junction bases: 13. The CDR3 nucleotides read TGTGCCAGTAGTTTTGGACTAGCGGGAGTTTTGCCCGCCGAGCAGTACTTC. It specifies CASSFGLAGVLPAEQYF.

The chain carries TRBV19 and TRBJ1-4; TRBD1 aligns across 8 bases. This CDR3 has 14 amino acids. The germline gives CDR1 LNHDA, CDR2 SQIVND (reference sequence). Trimming took 5 bases from V and 3 from J; bases not matched to a gene: 2. This chain's CDR3 is CASSRGQANEKLFF. In nucleotides, the CDR3 is TGTGCCAGTAGTCGGGGACAGGCTAATGAAAAACTGTTTTTT.

The J gene is TRBJ2-1, the V gene TRBV9; TRBD2 matches at 11 bases. The germline gives CDR1 SGDLS, CDR2 YYNGEE. The ends lost 4 bases at V and 7 bases at J; junction bases unmatched: 10. The CDR3 is 16 residues long. For the CDR3, the DNA is TGTGCCAGCAGCCCTCCTAGCGGGAGGCTTTGGAATGAGCAGTTCTTC. Protein: CASSPPSGRLWNEQFF.

The chain is built from TRBV3-1 (or the pseudogene TRBV3-2) and TRBJ1-2; a weak D match, TRBD1 (6 bases). The CDR3 loop spans 14 amino acids. Germline V lookup: CDR1 LGHDT, CDR2 YNNKEL (reference sequence). Trimming removed 1 base from V and 3 bases from J, with 9 bases in between. The CDR3 here is CASSQGYRDYGYTF. The CDR3, as DNA: TGTGCCAGCAGCCAAGGTTACAGGGACTATGGCTACACCTTC.

V usage is TRBV21-1 and J usage is TRBJ2-7; TRBD1, as called in the table, went unchecked against the DNA. TRBV21-1 constitutes a pseudogene. The CDR3 loop spans 17 amino acids. CDR3 in DNA: TGTGCCAGCAGCAAAGAACGGACAGGGGAGTCTAATTCCGAGCAGTACTTC. It encodes CASSKERTGESNSEQYF.

The chain couples TRBV4-3 to TRBJ2-2; 14 nucleotides align to TRBD2. Per germline, CDR1 LGHNA and CDR2 YSLEER. After removal of 1 base from V and 2 bases from J, the junction contained 3 bases not matched to a gene. There are 18 residues in the CDR3. Written as DNA, the CDR3 is TGCGCCAGCAGCCAAGTGGGACTAGCGGGAGTAAACACCGGGGAGCTGTTTTTT. Its protein product is CASSQVGLAGVNTGELFF.

The chain recombines TRBV24-1 with TRBJ1-1, with D perhaps TRBD1 (6 bases). V was trimmed by 5 bases and J by 4 bases, leaving 10 bases between them. Germline V gene data show CDR1 as KGHDR and CDR2 as SFDVKD. The CDR3 is 13 amino acids. This chain's CDR3 is CATSVQGGTEAFF. For the CDR3, the DNA is TGTGCCACCAGTGTACAGGGTGGCACTGAAGCTTTCTTT.

V gene TRBV28 combines with J gene TRBJ2-7; 13 bases line up with TRBD2. Trimming cost V 4 bases and J 0 bases; bases outside gene matches: 0. This CDR3 region has 15 residues. The germline gives CDR1 MDHEN, CDR2 SYDVKM. CDR3 DNA sequence: TGTGCCAGCAGTTGGACTAGCGGGAGCTCCTACGAGCAGTACTTC. Translation gives CASSWTSGSSYEQYF.

This clone was seen just once. The chain employs TRBV6-5 and TRBJ1-4, with 8 bases that match TRBD1. Germline-derived CDR1 and CDR2 are MNHEY and SVGAGI. The trim removed 7 bases at V and 5 bases at J, leaving 9 bases unmatched. The CDR3 extends over 15 amino acids. Here the CDR3 reads CASKVPGGQNEKLFF. In nucleotides, the CDR3 is TGTGCCAGCAAAGTACCAGGGGGCCAGAATGAAAAACTGTTTTTT.

This sequence joins TRBV5-1 and TRBJ2-7, with TRBD2 matching over 14 bases. The germline gives CDR1 SGHRS, CDR2 YFSETQ. The CDR3 runs to 16 residues. V was clipped by 3 bases and J by 2 bases; unmatched bases: 4. In nucleotides, the CDR3 is TGCGCCAGCAGCTCCACGACTAGCGGGAGGGCCTACGAGCAGTACTTC. This gives the protein CASSSTTSGRAYEQYF.

This rearrangement joins TRBV30 to TRBJ1-5; TRBD1 might be the D (5 bases). The CDR3 runs 17 residues. V lost 2 bases and J 3 bases, leaving 20 bases between the germline ends. Germline V CDR1 and CDR2: GTSNPN, SVGIG (reference sequence). The CDR3 nucleotides are TGTGCCTGGAGTCCCGGAGTGGGGGGGTTAATCAATCAGCCCCAGCATTTT. Protein product: CAWSPGVGGLINQPQHF.

The chain links TRBV29-1 to TRBJ2-3, with a tentative D call TRBD2 (6 bases). The germline CDR1 and CDR2 sequences are SQVTM and ANQGSEA. The V and J ends lost 6 bases and 1 base respectively, with 8 bases between them. The length of the CDR3 is 12 residues. The CDR3: CSVTSGTDTQYF. DNA for the CDR3: TGCAGCGTGACTAGTGGCACAGATACGCAGTATTTT.

The genes are TRBV7-3 and TRBJ2-1; 15 nucleotides align to TRBD2. J gave up 8 bases and V 0 bases, and 5 bases lay outside the gene matches. CDR1 is SGHTA, CDR2 FQGTGA, per germline. The CDR3 runs to 17 residues. The CDR3 sequence is CASSLTGLAGGRDEQFF. In DNA form, the CDR3 reads TGTGCCAGCAGCTTAACGGGACTAGCGGGAGGTCGGGATGAGCAGTTCTTC.